The 9 T cell receptor beta chains below all came from one sample that was sequenced in a study of OX40 agonist ivuxolimab in advanced cancers. TCRdb's copy holds only in-frame clones and misses some; the assay was immunoSEQ multiplex PCR. This sample has 75,000 to 85,000 clones, with more than 75% found just once. Source: CD4+ or CD8+ T cells sorted from blood, taken in a trial of the OX40 agonist ivuxolimab. The receptors derive from an adult with an advanced solid tumor such as melanoma, head and neck, liver or kidney cancer.

This clone was seen once. The V call is TRBV5-1, the J call TRBJ2-1; TRBD2 agrees at 9 bases. V shed 2 bases, J shed 6 bases, and the junction held 9 bases outside the gene matches. This CDR3 contains 16 residues. The germline CDR1 and CDR2 sequences are SGHRS and YFSETQ. The DNA for the CDR3 is TGCGCCAGCAGCTTCAATAGCGGGAGTGGTGCCAATGAGCAGTTCTTC. Encoded protein: CASSFNSGSGANEQFF.

This chain connects TRBV5-6 to TRBJ2-7, with D uncertain. Trimming took 0 bases from V and 3 from J, leaving 13 bases between them. The CDR3 is 15 residues long. Germline V gene lookup returns CDR1 SGHDT and CDR2 YYEEEE. The CDR3 region has the DNA TGTGCCAGCAGCTTGGAAATGTCAGCTTACTACGAGCAGTACTTC. Translated: CASSLEMSAYYEQYF.

The gene calls are TRBV19 and TRBJ1-4; D is ambiguous. Trimming took 7 bases from V and 7 from J, leaving 13 bases between them. The CDR3 contains 13 residues. Germline V lookup: CDR1 LNHDA, CDR2 SQIVND (reference sequence). The CDR3 sequence is CASNGRSFEKLFF. Written as DNA, the CDR3 is TGTGCCAGTAACGGGAGGTCCTTTGAAAAACTGTTTTTT.

The chain links TRBV19 to TRBJ1-5; 7 nucleotides align to TRBD1. CDR3 length: 15 residues. CDR1 LNHDA and CDR2 SQIVND come from the germline V gene (reference sequence). The V and J ends lost 3 bases and 3 bases, in that order; junction bases with no gene match: 5. The DNA for the CDR3 is TGTGCCAGTAGTATCAGGCAGGGGGTCAATCAGCCCCAGCATTTT. It codes for CASSIRQGVNQPQHF.

This chain links TRBV9 with TRBJ2-2; maybe TRBD2 (6 bases). V dropped 6 bases and J dropped 5 bases, with 11 bases sitting between them. This CDR3 region has 13 residues. Per germline, CDR1 SGDLS and CDR2 YYNGEE. The CDR3 nucleotides are TGTGCCAGCACCCGGGCGGGGACCGGGGAGCTGTTTTTT. Translated: CASTRAGTGELFF.

The chain uses TRBV11-3 and TRBJ2-1, with D possibly TRBD2 on 6 matching bases. The V and J ends lost 6 bases and 1 base respectively, with 16 bases between them. The CDR3 consists of 16 residues. The germline V gene encodes CDR1 SGHNT and CDR2 YENEEA. The chain's CDR3 is CASRNDGSRSYNEQFF. CDR3 nucleotides: TGTGCCAGCAGGAACGACGGGAGTCGATCCTACAATGAGCAGTTCTTC.

The rearrangement joins TRBV6-1 to TRBJ2-7; 10 bases agree with TRBD2. CDR1 and CDR2 from the germline V gene are MNHNS and SASEGT. The J segment lost 2 bases and the V segment lost 6 bases, leaving 7 bases of the junction unmatched. CDR3 length: 15 amino acids. This CDR3 reads CASRKTSGVTYEQYF. Here the CDR3 DNA reads TGTGCCAGCAGAAAAACTAGCGGGGTAACCTACGAGCAGTACTTC.

The chain employs TRBV28 and TRBJ1-1, with a possible D match to TRBD1 (5 bases). Deletions cut 5 bases from V and 7 bases from J, with 23 bases between. The CDR3 consists of 16 residues. CDR1 is MDHEN and CDR2 is SYDVKM in the germline V gene. CDR3 protein: CASSADMASAMGEAFF. CDR3 in DNA: TGTGCCAGCAGTGCGGACATGGCCTCGGCGATGGGTGAAGCTTTCTTT.

The J gene is TRBJ2-7, the V gene TRBV18; D unresolved. The germline gives CDR1 KGHSH, CDR2 LQKENI. The CDR3 runs to 14 residues. Trimming shortened V by 5 bases and J by 0 bases, and 11 bases separated the two germline ends. DNA for the CDR3: TGTGCCAGCTCAGCCGACACCAACTCCTACGAGCAGTACTTC. Amino acids: CASSADTNSYEQYF.